The 26 T cell receptor beta chains below all came from one sample that was sequenced in a study of cytomegalovirus exposure and HLA in healthy donors. The PCR contained 60 Vbeta and 13 Jbeta primers. Sequencing was performed with immunoSEQ multiplex PCR; in TCRdb, only in-frame clones are kept and a portion is missing. The sample lists about 190,000 clones; over 75% were seen once. The specimen was PBMCs. These receptor sequences come from a man aged 35-49 years in good health and CMV-seropositive.

Points on this clone: A junction end diverges from the germline sequence, so it may reflect a read error. The chain has TRBV7-7 and TRBJ2-1; 12 bases fit TRBD2. CDR1 is SSHAT, CDR2 FNYEAQ, per germline (reference sequence). The CDR3 covers 16 residues. The CDR3 DNA follows: TGTGCTAGCAGCTTAGGACTAGCGGGGCACTACAATGAGCAGTTCTTC. Its translation: CASSLGLAGHYNEQFF.

This clone was picked up a small number of times. This chain connects TRBV5-4 to TRBJ2-4; D is ambiguous. The germline gives CDR1 SGHNT, CDR2 YYREEE (reference sequence). The CDR3 contains 14 residues. V shed 4 bases and J shed 0 bases, with 8 bases lying between them. The CDR3 nucleotides read TGTGCCAGCAGCATGGCTAGAGCCAAAAACATTCAGTACTTC. Encoded protein: CASSMARAKNIQYF. The full variable domain, its missing parts supplied by reference TRBV5-4 and TRBJ2-4, is ETGVTQSPTHLIKTRGQQVTLRCSSQSGHNTVSWYQQALGQGPQFIFQYYREEENGRGNFPPRFSGLQFPNYSSELNVNALELDDSALYLCASSMARAKNIQYFGAGTRLSVL.

Worth noting for this clone: Germline and junction disagree at one end, which may indicate a read error. This sample includes further DNA sequences coding for the same CDR3. In DNA, the CDR3 is TGTGCCAGCAGCTCGACAGTGAACACTGAAGCCTTCTTT. It yields the protein CASSSTVNTEAFF. This chain uses TRBV7-2 with TRBJ1-1, with TRBD1 as a possible D gene (5 bases). The CDR3 is 13 amino acids. CDR1 is SGHTA and CDR2 is FQGNSA in the germline V gene.

The V call is TRBV9, the J call TRBJ2-7; 8 positions match TRBD2. This CDR3 has 15 amino acids. Germline V lookup: CDR1 SGDLS, CDR2 YYNGEE. J gave up 2 bases and V 0 bases, and 4 bases lay outside the gene matches. Here the CDR3 reads CASSVGIAGTYEQYF. The DNA of the CDR3 is TGTGCCAGCAGCGTAGGTATAGCGGGGACCTACGAGCAGTACTTC. Supplemented by reference TRBV9 and TRBJ2-7, the full variable domain reads DSGVTQTPKHLITATGQRVTLRCSPRSGDLSVYWYQQSLDQGLQFLIQYYNGEERAKGNILERFSAQQFPDLHSELNLSSLELGDSALYFCASSVGIAGTYEQYFGPGTRLTVT.

This sequence joins TRBV19 and TRBJ2-7; maybe TRBD1 (5 bases). Germline V CDR1 and CDR2: LNHDA, SQIVND (reference sequence). The V and J ends lost 10 bases and 2 bases respectively, with 18 bases between them. The CDR3 runs to 14 residues. CDR3 in amino acids: CATSLATVPYEQYF. The CDR3 DNA reads as TGTGCCACATCACTTGCGACAGTTCCCTACGAGCAGTACTTC.

This chain connects TRBV6-1 to TRBJ1-1; D uncertain. CDR1 and CDR2 from the germline V gene are MNHNS and SASEGT. The ends were cut back, 2 bases at V and 3 bases at J, with 7 bases in the middle. This CDR3 is 13 amino acids long. CDR3 sequence: CASSETKHTEAFF. The CDR3 DNA reads as TGTGCCAGCAGTGAAACTAAGCACACTGAAGCTTTCTTT.

The chain employs TRBV5-4 and TRBJ1-3; TRBD1 agrees at 8 bases. J was trimmed by 0 bases and V by 4 bases; bases with no gene match: 3. CDR1 and CDR2 (germline): SGHNT, YYREEE (reference sequence). The CDR3 has 15 residues. The CDR3 protein is CASSPTGASGNTIYF. The CDR3 region has the DNA TGTGCCAGCAGCCCGACAGGGGCCTCTGGAAACACCATATATTTT.

V is TRBV18 and J is TRBJ1-1, with 7 bases matching TRBD1. The CDR3 has 16 amino acids. CDR1 KGHSH and CDR2 LQKENI come from the germline V gene. V was clipped by 6 bases and J by 1 base; unmatched bases: 11. In DNA, the CDR3 is TGTGCCAGCTCCCGGGATGAGACAGGGAGGAACACTGAAGCTTTCTTT. This gives the protein CASSRDETGRNTEAFF.

The genes are TRBV29-1 and TRBJ1-2; 9 nucleotides align to TRBD1. Germline V gene data show CDR1 as SQVTM and CDR2 as ANQGSEA. This CDR3 is 17 amino acids long. Trimming removed 6 bases from V and 8 bases from J; junction bases left unmatched: 22. The CDR3 spells CSVDRGTGKARTMGYTF. In nucleotides, the CDR3 is TGCAGCGTCGACCGCGGGACAGGGAAAGCCCGTACGATGGGCTACACCTTC.

V is TRBV7-5 and J is TRBJ2-2; the tabulated D call, TRBD1, remains unverified against the DNA. TRBV7-5 is designated a pseudogene. The CDR3 covers 15 residues. CDR3 protein: CARSPTGAGIGELFF. DNA of the CDR3: TGTGCCAGAAGCCCGACAGGGGCCGGAATCGGGGAGCTGTTTTTT.

This chain connects TRBV30 to TRBJ2-7, with D tentatively TRBD1 (5 bases). Per germline, CDR1 GTSNPN and CDR2 SVGIG (reference sequence). The V gene lost 0 bases and the J gene lost 0 bases, with 15 bases spanning the gap. The CDR3 has 16 amino acids. The CDR3 nucleotides are TGTGCCTGGAGTGTTAGGCAGGGTGTTAGCTCCTACGAGCAGTACTTC. Protein: CAWSVRQGVSSYEQYF.

V is TRBV28 and J is TRBJ2-1, with 7 positions matching TRBD1. The ends lost 2 bases at V and 3 bases at J; junction bases unmatched: 4. The V gene's germline CDR1 is MDHEN and CDR2 SYDVKM. The length of the CDR3 is 15 residues. CDR3 bases: TGTGCCAGCAGTTTACAGGGGGTCATCTACAATGAGCAGTTCTTC. Translated, it gives CASSLQGVIYNEQFF.

The table lists this clone with a count of one. The chain couples TRBV7-9 to TRBJ2-1; tentatively, D is TRBD1 (6 bases). The CDR3 is made up of 17 amino acids. The germline V gene encodes CDR1 SEHNR and CDR2 FQNEAQ (reference sequence). Trimming shortened V by 5 bases and J by 4 bases, and 21 bases separated the two germline ends. CDR3 loop: CASSELRRGPEYNEQFF. The CDR3 coding sequence is TGTGCCAGCAGCGAACTCCGCAGGGGTCCCGAATACAATGAGCAGTTCTTC.

Only a few counts were recorded for this clone. The CDR3 sequence: CASSTRSSGANVLTF. CDR3 in DNA: TGTGCCAGCAGCACCCGGAGCTCTGGGGCCAACGTCCTGACTTTC. V is TRBV11-2 and J is TRBJ2-6; D remains unclear. The CDR3 covers 15 residues. The germline CDR1 and CDR2 sequences are SGHAT and FQNNGV. V was pared by 5 bases and J by 0 bases, with 8 bases between.

The rearrangement links TRBV5-6 to TRBJ1-2; 8 bases line up with TRBD1. The junction had 6 bases not matched to a gene; V was cut back by 3 bases and J by 8 bases. CDR1 is SGHDT and CDR2 is YYEEEE in the germline V gene. The CDR3 runs 13 residues. For the CDR3, the DNA is TGTGCCAGCAGCTGGAAGGACAGGGAGGGCTACACCTTC. Its translation is CASSWKDREGYTF.

The genes are TRBV28 and TRBJ2-1, with unresolved D. There are 12 residues in the CDR3. Germline CDR1 and CDR2: MDHEN and SYDVKM. V lost 1 base to trimming and J lost 12 bases, with 10 bases between them. CDR3 sequence (DNA): TGTGCCAGCAGTTTATCGTACTATGGGCAGTTCTTC. Translated, it gives CASSLSYYGQFF.

CDR3 in amino acids: CASSWGQEPSYEQYF. CDR3 DNA: TGTGCCAGCAGCTGGGGACAGGAACCCAGCTACGAGCAGTACTTC. This chain uses TRBV5-4 with TRBJ2-7; TRBD1 matches at 8 bases. Germline CDR1 is SGHNT and CDR2 is YYREEE (reference sequence). The J segment lost 3 bases and the V segment lost 3 bases, leaving 8 bases of the junction unmatched. CDR3 length equals 15 residues. Full variable domain (missing parts from reference TRBV5-4 and TRBJ2-7): ETGVTQSPTHLIKTRGQQVTLRCSSQSGHNTVSWYQQALGQGPQFIFQYYREEENGRGNFPPRFSGLQFPNYSSELNVNALELDDSALYLCASSWGQEPSYEQYFGPGTRLTVT.

This chain links TRBV28 with TRBJ2-5; 8 bases agree with TRBD1. The V and J ends lost 5 bases and 5 bases, in that order; junction bases with no gene match: 13. The CDR3 totals 16 residues. Germline lookup yields CDR1 MDHEN and CDR2 SYDVKM. CDR3 nucleotides: TGTGCCAGCAGTACTACCTTCGGGACAGGTCGTGAGACCCAGTACTTC. Its translation: CASSTTFGTGRETQYF.

This chain joins TRBV18 and TRBJ1-1; no clear D. CDR3 length: 13 amino acids. CDR1 is KGHSH and CDR2 is LQKENI in the germline V gene. V was trimmed by 1 base and J by 8 bases, leaving 11 bases between them. The CDR3 protein is CASSPLAPGEAFF. DNA for the CDR3: TGTGCCAGCTCACCACTGGCCCCCGGGGAAGCTTTCTTT.

The chain links TRBV6-5 to TRBJ2-7; D ambiguous. CDR3 length: 13 amino acids. Germline CDR1 reads MNHEY; CDR2 reads SVGAGI. Trimming stripped 7 bases from V and 0 bases from J, with 10 bases between. The CDR3 nucleotides are TGTGCCAGCACCGCAGCGTACTCCTACGAGCAGTACTTC. Protein sequence: CASTAAYSYEQYF.

This clone was seen just once. V and J are TRBV27 and TRBJ1-1; a possible D gene is TRBD1 (6 bases). Trimming removed 6 bases at V and 1 base at J, with 18 bases between. Germline CDR1 MNHEY, CDR2 SMNVEV (reference sequence). This CDR3 comprises 16 residues. CDR3 loop: CASRNLGTPKNTEAFF. The CDR3, as DNA: TGTGCCAGCAGAAACCTCGGGACACCCAAGAACACTGAAGCTTTCTTT.

A single count supports this clone. The chain employs TRBV7-6 and TRBJ2-7; 9 positions agree with TRBD1. Germline CDR1 and CDR2: SGHVS and FNYEAQ. V was clipped by 5 bases and J by 0 bases; unmatched bases: 8. The CDR3 is made up of 16 amino acids. CDR3 DNA sequence: TGTGCCAGCAGCCACAGACCGGGACAGGGCTCCTACGAGCAGTACTTC. Its translation: CASSHRPGQGSYEQYF.

V usage is TRBV4-1 and J usage is TRBJ1-2; D not certain. CDR3 length: 13 amino acids. Trimming stripped 1 base from V and 3 bases from J, with 6 bases between. Germline CDR1 is MGHRA and CDR2 is YSYEKL. The CDR3 reads CASSQARDYGYTF. The CDR3, as DNA: TGCGCCAGCAGCCAAGCTCGGGACTATGGCTACACCTTC.

The chain employs TRBV7-8 and TRBJ1-2, with TRBD1 matching over 10 bases. The germline CDR1 and CDR2 sequences are SGHVS and FQNEAQ. This CDR3 is built from 17 residues. With V trimmed by 0 bases and J by 7 bases, 11 bases remained unmatched. The CDR3 region has the DNA TGTGCCAGCAGCTTAGCGGCGGCCGGGACAGGGGCTGGTGGCTACACCTTC. Translation gives CASSLAAAGTGAGGYTF. The entire variable domain, with the rest obtained from reference TRBV7-8 and TRBJ1-2, is as follows: GAGVSQSPRYKVAKRGQDVALRCDPISGHVSLFWYQQALGQGPEFLTYFQNEAQLDKSGLPSDRFFAERPEGSVSTLKIQRTQQEDSAVYLCASSLAAAGTGAGGYTFGSGTRLTVV.

The chain recombines TRBV14 with TRBJ1-1; perhaps TRBD1 as D (5 bases). Per germline, CDR1 SGHDN and CDR2 FVKESK. The CDR3 sequence is 14 residues long. The germline V and J ends were trimmed by 4 bases and 4 bases, with 13 bases remaining between them. The CDR3 protein is CASSLVGGGTEAFF. The CDR3 nucleotides are TGTGCCAGCAGCCTCGTTGGGGGAGGCACTGAAGCTTTCTTT.

This clone was counted only a few times. This chain uses TRBV21-1 with TRBJ2-5; TRBD1, the D gene given by the table, was not confirmed from the DNA. TRBV21-1 counts as a pseudogene. The CDR3 runs 16 residues. This chain's CDR3 is CASSIDRGRRKETQYF. The CDR3 coding sequence is TGTGCCAGCAGCATTGACAGGGGAAGGCGGAAAGAGACCCAGTACTTC.